Listed below are T cell receptor beta chains from one sample, sequenced in a study of blood T cell repertoires in COVID-19. Repertoires were generated with immunoSEQ multiplex PCR, while TCRdb's copy carries only in-frame clones and drops some. The top ten clones hold approximately 5.4% of a sample with approximately 360,000 clones, roughly four fifths of them seen once. Material: PBMCs or T cells enriched from blood (not recorded which). These receptors were obtained from a woman in her forties or fifties who had recovered from COVID-19. CDR3s include the opening cysteine and the closing phenylalanine or tryptophan. D genes are given only for firm matches. A clone size is listed for some rows: how often the clone was seen (once, few, many), or a class if it is expanded.

V | D | size | CDR3
TRBV7-9 | NA | NA | CASSLDSINLHF
TRBV2 | NA | NA | CASSEWGLYEQYF
TRBV5-1 | NA | NA | CASSLVGGQETQYF
TRBV19 | NA | NA | CASSIKVRGERANVLTF
TRBV19 | TRBD1 | NA | CASSPGQTYYEQYF
TRBV6-5 | NA | NA | CASSQPGPGRGYTF
TRBV6-2/TRBV6-3 | NA | NA | CASSYSTASEQYF
TRBV27 | TRBD1 | NA | CASSMTGYNGYTF
TRBV5-4 | TRBD2 | NA | CASSLVPGLAGGRETQYF
TRBV12-3/TRBV12-4 | NA | NA | CASSFGRVSPLHF
TRBV2 | TRBD1 | NA | CASKVREPGQGALGYTF
TRBV18 | NA | NA | CASSWGVGADTQYF
TRBV6-5 | TRBD1 | NA | CASSSQGAGRDTEAFF
TRBV19 | NA | few | CATSQRGVRSSGNTIYF
TRBV29-1 | NA | NA | CSVQAQGMSEKLFF
TRBV5-4 | NA | NA | CASSPRLETNEQFF
TRBV30 | NA | NA | CAFRDSNQPQHF
TRBV3-1/TRBV3-2 | NA | NA | CASSQDLGQSYEQYF
TRBV4-2 | TRBD2 | few | CASSPPGREAADTQYF
TRBV19 | NA | NA | CASSIFPMNTEAFF
TRBV7-3 | NA | NA | CASSQGGEGIGNTIYF
TRBV4-3 | NA | few | CASSQDPRGGSGANVLTF
TRBV19 | TRBD1 | NA | CASVGQNQETQYF
TRBV27 | NA | NA | CASSLSGNSYEQYF
TRBV7-2 | TRBD1 | NA | CASSSGTGATF
TRBV10-3 | TRBD1 | NA | CAISGGGAGQPQHF
TRBV6-4 | NA | NA | CASSDGAGLNSPLHF
TRBV5-6 | NA | NA | CASRPLSTGGSGYTF
TRBV19 | NA | NA | CASTGTRSSYNEQFF
TRBV30 | NA | NA | CAWSEQLSSYNSPLHF
TRBV27 | TRBD1 | few | CASSPQGSRARIQYF
TRBV7-3 | NA | NA | CASSDGLGSEAFF
TRBV2 | NA | NA | CATTLQGNNYGYTF
TRBV7-9 | NA | NA | CASSLTRGMNTEAFF
TRBV29-1 | NA | NA | CSVASAPQETQYF
TRBV4-1 | NA | NA | CASSQEGLSTDTQYF
TRBV19 | TRBD1 | NA | CATTKGDSINTEAFF
TRBV19 | NA | few | CASSSEGRSPLHF
TRBV4-2 | TRBD1 | NA | CASSPTGTGVLDTQYF
TRBV30 | TRBD1 | NA | CAWNRQGADGYTF
TRBV7-2 | TRBD1 | NA | CASSLDKTGGAYEQYF
TRBV5-1 | NA | NA | CASSLSGQGHTEAFF
TRBV7-2 | NA | NA | CASSLAGQGTGGEQFF
TRBV14 | NA | NA | CASSPPGGNTGELFF
TRBV7-9 | NA | NA | CASSSEGGTLGPSNYGYTF
TRBV14 | TRBD2 | NA | CASSQDKGRVGEQYF
TRBV30 | TRBD1 | NA | CAWSIGQGTQYEQYF
TRBV19 | TRBD2 | NA | CASSGTSGNLDEQFF
TRBV19 | TRBD1 | NA | CASSIGQGLYYGYTF
TRBV18 | TRBD1 | NA | CASSKNRGLRNTEAFF
TRBV11-3 | NA | NA | CASSLAPSSYEQYF
TRBV11-2 | NA | NA | CASSLAEATVAFF
TRBV5-8 | TRBD1 | NA | CASSPTGVGYGYTF
TRBV7-9 | NA | NA | CASSRAWRSGELFF